The present TCR beta chain was sequenced within a study of cytomegalovirus exposure and HLA in healthy donors. Study in general: Most genotyped donors, around four fifths of 398, had Caucasian-associated genetic ancestry.

Overall study results and limits: The study had only CMV serostatus as immune exposure information. An apparent linkage of common viral pathogens to several of the most significant clusters emerged in a later analysis. It was reported that the classifier diagnosed cytomegalovirus status with high specificity and sensitivity in both the original and validation cohorts.

Germline values: CDR1 SGDLS, CDR2 YYNGEE. The CDR3 sequence is 15 residues long. V lost 4 bases, J lost 5 bases, and 16 bases lay in between. With respect to this clone: What it binds is unknown.

The PCR contained 60 Vbeta and 13 Jbeta primers. Sequencing was performed with immunoSEQ multiplex PCR; in TCRdb, only in-frame clones are kept and a portion is missing. The sample includes fewer than 250,000 clones, about four fifths seen only once; the top ten take 1.5% to 2%. The sequenced material came from PBMCs. This chain uses TRBV9 with TRBJ2-1, with no clear D. This sequence originates from a man aged 40-50 years in good health and CMV-seropositive. This chain's CDR3 is CASSPTLLANNEQFF. CDR3 sequence (DNA): TGTGCCAGCAGCCCTACCCTCTTAGCCAACAATGAGCAGTTCTTC.